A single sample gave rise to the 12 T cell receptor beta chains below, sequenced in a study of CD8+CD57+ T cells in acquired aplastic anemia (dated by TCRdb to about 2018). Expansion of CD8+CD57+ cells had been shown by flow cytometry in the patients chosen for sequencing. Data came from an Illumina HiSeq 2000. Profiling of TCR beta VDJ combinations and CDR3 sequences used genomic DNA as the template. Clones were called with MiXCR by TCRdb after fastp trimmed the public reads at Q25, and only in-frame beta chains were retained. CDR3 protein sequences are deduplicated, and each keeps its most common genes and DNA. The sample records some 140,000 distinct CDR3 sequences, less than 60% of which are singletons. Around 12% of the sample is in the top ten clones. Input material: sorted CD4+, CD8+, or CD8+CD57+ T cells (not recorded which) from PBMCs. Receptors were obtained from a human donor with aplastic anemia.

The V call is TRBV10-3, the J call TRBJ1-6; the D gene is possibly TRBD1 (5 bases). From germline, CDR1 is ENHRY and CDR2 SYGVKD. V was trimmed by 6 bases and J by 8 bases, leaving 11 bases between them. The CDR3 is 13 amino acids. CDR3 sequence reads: CAISGTWDSPLHF. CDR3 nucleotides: TGTGCCATCAGCGGGACTTGGGATTCACCCCTCCACTTT.

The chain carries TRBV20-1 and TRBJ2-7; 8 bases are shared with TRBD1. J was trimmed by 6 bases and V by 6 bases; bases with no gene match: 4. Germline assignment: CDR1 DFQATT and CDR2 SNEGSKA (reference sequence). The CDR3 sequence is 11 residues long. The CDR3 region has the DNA TGCAGTGCACGGACAGGGCCCGAGCAGTACTTC. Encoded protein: CSARTGPEQYF.

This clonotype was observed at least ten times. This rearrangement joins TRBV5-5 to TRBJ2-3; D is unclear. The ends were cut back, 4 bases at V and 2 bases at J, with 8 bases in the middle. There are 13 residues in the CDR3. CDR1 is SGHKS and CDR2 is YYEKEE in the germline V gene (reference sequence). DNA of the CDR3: TGTGCCAGCAGCCGTTGGGACACAGATACGCAGTATTTT. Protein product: CASSRWDTDTQYF.

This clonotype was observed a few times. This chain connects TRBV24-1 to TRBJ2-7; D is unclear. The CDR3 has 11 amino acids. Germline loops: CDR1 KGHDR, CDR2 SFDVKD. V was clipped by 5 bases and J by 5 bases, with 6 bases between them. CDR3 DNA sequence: TGTGCCACCAGTGTTCGGGACGAGCAGTACTTC. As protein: CATSVRDEQYF.

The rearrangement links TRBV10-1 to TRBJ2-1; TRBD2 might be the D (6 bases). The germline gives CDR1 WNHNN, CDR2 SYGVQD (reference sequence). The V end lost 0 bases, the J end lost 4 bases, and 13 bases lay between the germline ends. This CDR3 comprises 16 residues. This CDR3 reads CASSESGGNPYNEQFF. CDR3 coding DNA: TGCGCCAGCAGTGAGTCTGGGGGGAACCCTTACAATGAGCAGTTCTTC.

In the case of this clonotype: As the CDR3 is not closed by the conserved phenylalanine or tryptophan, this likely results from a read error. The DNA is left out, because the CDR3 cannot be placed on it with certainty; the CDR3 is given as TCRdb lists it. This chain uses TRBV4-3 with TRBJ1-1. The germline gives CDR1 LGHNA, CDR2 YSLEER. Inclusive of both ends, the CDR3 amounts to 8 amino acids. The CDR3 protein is CASSQDDG.

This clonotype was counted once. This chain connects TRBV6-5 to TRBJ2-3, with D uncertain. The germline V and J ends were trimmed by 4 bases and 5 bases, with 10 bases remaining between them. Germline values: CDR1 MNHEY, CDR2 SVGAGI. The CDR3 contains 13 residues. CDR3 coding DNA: TGTGCCAGCAGTTTTAGGGCGGAAGATACGCAGTATTTT. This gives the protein CASSFRAEDTQYF.

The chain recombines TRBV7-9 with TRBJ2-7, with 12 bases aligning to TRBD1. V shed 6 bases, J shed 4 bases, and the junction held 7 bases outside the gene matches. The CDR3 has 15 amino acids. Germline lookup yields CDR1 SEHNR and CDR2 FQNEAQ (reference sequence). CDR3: CASSLMGQGAYEQYF. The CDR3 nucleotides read TGTGCCAGCAGTCTTATGGGACAGGGGGCTTACGAGCAGTACTTC.

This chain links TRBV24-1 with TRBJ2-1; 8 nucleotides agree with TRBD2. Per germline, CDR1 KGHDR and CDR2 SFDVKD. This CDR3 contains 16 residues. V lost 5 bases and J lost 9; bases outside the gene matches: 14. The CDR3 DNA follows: TGTGCCACCAGTGTTTCTTTGACTAGCGCGGTCGGTGAGCAGTTCTTC. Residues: CATSVSLTSAVGEQFF.

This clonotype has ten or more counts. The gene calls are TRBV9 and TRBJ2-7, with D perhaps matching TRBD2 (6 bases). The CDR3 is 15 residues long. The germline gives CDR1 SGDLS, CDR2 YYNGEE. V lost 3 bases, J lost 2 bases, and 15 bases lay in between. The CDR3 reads CASSAGGTGTYEQYF. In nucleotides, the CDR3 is TGTGCCAGCAGCGCTGGGGGGACCGGGACCTACGAGCAGTACTTC.

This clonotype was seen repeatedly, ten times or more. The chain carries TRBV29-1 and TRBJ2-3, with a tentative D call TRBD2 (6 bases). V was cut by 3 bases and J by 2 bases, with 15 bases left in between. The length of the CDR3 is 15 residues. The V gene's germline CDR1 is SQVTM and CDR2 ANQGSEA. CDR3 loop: CSVEAGSGITDTQYF. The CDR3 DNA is TGCAGCGTTGAGGCTGGTAGCGGAATCACAGATACGCAGTATTTT.

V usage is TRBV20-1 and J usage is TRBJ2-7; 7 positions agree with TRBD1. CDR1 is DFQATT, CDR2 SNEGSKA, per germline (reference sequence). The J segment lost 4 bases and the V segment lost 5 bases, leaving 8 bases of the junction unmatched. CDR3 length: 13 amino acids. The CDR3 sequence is CSAARDSGYEQYF. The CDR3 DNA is TGCAGTGCTGCAAGGGACAGCGGATACGAGCAGTACTTC.